The 10 T cell receptor beta chains in this list originate from one sample, sequenced in a study of blood T cells in healthy people across ages. With a J-beta primer mix and a sample-barcoded 5' primer, a second PCR ran about 6 to 11 cycles. In TCRdb, the 5' RACE reads were re-called with MiXCR into one record per CDR3 protein. The sample has roughly 900,000 distinct CDR3 sequences, 45% to 50% seen once. Sequenced input: blood. Receptors were obtained from a man aged 30-40 years in good health.

This clonotype was detected once. The V call is TRBV9, the J call TRBJ1-6; 8 positions agree with TRBD1. V trimming: 2 bases; J trimming: 8 bases; junction bases outside the gene matches: 6. The germline gives CDR1 SGDLS, CDR2 YYNGEE. The CDR3 has 15 amino acids. Here the CDR3 reads CASSVEGGQDSPLHF. In nucleotides, the CDR3 is TGTGCCAGCAGCGTGGAGGGGGGACAGGATTCACCCCTCCACTTT.

This clonotype has just a few counts. V usage is TRBV7-9 and J usage is TRBJ2-5; perhaps TRBD2 as D (5 bases). The CDR3 contains 13 residues. Trimming shortened V by 5 bases and J by 3 bases, and 10 bases separated the two germline ends. In germline, CDR1 is SEHNR, CDR2 FQNEAQ (reference sequence). The CDR3 here is CASSPPGKETQYF. The CDR3 DNA follows: TGTGCCAGCAGCCCACCGGGAAAAGAGACCCAGTACTTC.

The chain is built from TRBV7-3 and TRBJ1-1; a possible D gene is TRBD1 (5 bases). V shed 5 bases and J shed 1 base, with 11 bases lying between them. Germline CDR1 reads SGHTA; CDR2 reads FQGTGA. The CDR3 runs to 14 residues. The CDR3 DNA follows: TGTGCCAGCAGCGCTTCGGGGCCGAACACTGAAGCTTTCTTT. This codes for CASSASGPNTEAFF.

The V gene is TRBV6-5, the J gene TRBJ2-2, with D possibly TRBD2 on 5 matching bases. The V gene lost 1 base and the J gene lost 1 base, with 7 bases spanning the gap. The CDR3 runs to 15 residues. CDR1 MNHEY and CDR2 SVGAGI come from the germline V gene. The CDR3 sequence: CASSYLGENTGELFF. DNA for the CDR3: TGTGCCAGCAGTTACTTGGGAGAGAACACCGGGGAGCTGTTTTTT.

The chain employs TRBV2 and TRBJ2-7, with a possible D match to TRBD2 (6 bases). Germline-derived CDR1 and CDR2 are SNHLY and FYNNEI. The CDR3 has 16 residues. V gave up 3 bases and J gave up 0 bases, with 15 bases separating them. The CDR3 bases are TGTGCCAGCAGTGACAAGGCCGGGACTCTCTCCTACGAGCAGTACTTC. Amino acids: CASSDKAGTLSYEQYF.

The chain links TRBV10-3 to TRBJ1-1, with a possible D match to TRBD1 (6 bases). The CDR3 is 15 amino acids. V was cut by 8 bases and J by 0 bases, with 16 bases left in between. CDR1 and CDR2 (germline): ENHRY, SYGVKD. CDR3 sequence (DNA): TGTGCCATCGGGGGGGAGGGGGGACTGAACACTGAAGCTTTCTTT. Its translation: CAIGGEGGLNTEAFF.

This chain joins TRBV20-1 and TRBJ2-7; D is ambiguous. Germline V CDR1 and CDR2: DFQATT, SNEGSKA (reference sequence). CDR3 size: 13 residues. With 3 bases removed from V and 3 bases from J, the gap between germline ends came to 12 bases. This CDR3 is CSASPPAGYEQYF. CDR3 bases: TGCAGTGCTAGTCCTCCGGCAGGCTACGAGCAGTACTTC.

This clonotype has more than one count but fewer than ten. The chain carries TRBV20-1 and TRBJ2-5, with 7 bases matching TRBD2. The germline gives CDR1 DFQATT, CDR2 SNEGSKA (reference sequence). The trim removed 0 bases at V and 11 bases at J, leaving 12 bases unmatched. The CDR3 extends over 14 amino acids. The DNA of the CDR3 is TGCAGTGCTAGAGATGAGACTAGCTCTAGGGAGCAGTACTTC. Translated, it gives CSARDETSSREQYF.

J is TRBJ1-6 and V is TRBV20-1; tentative D call: TRBD1 (5 bases). Germline V gene data show CDR1 as DFQATT and CDR2 as SNEGSKA (reference sequence). CDR3 length equals 13 residues. Trimming cost V 6 bases and J 8 bases, with 14 bases left between them. The CDR3: CSASWGPHSPLHF. The DNA for the CDR3 is TGCAGTGCCAGTTGGGGCCCTCATTCACCCCTCCACTTT.

The chain is built from TRBV12-3 or TRBV12-4 and TRBJ2-4, with no clear D. With the DNA end fitting TRBJ2-7 better, the J assignment may be wrong. The CDR3 is 15 amino acids. CDR3 region: CASSLDDRRMYEQYF. Written as DNA, the CDR3 is TGTGCCAGCAGTCTCGACGACCGTCGAATGTACGAGCAGTACTTC.